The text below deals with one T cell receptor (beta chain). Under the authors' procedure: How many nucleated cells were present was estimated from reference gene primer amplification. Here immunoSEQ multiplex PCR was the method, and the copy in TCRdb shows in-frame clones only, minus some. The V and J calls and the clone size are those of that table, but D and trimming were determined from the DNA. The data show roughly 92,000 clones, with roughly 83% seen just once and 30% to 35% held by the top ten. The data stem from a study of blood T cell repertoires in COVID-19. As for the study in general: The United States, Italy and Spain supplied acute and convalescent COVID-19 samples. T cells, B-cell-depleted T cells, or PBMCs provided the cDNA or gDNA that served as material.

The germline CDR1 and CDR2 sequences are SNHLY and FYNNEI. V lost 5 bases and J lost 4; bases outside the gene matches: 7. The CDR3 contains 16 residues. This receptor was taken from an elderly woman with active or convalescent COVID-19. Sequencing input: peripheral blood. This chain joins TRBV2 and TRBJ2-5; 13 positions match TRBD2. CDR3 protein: CASSRTSGGAGETQYF. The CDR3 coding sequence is TGTGCCAGCAGTCGCACTAGCGGGGGGGCCGGAGAGACCCAGTACTTC.